Included here is one T cell receptor beta chain sequence, with context. Its antigen is unknown. Per-base quality was not reported, and no clone a single base away is much larger than it. This record comes from a study of cytomegalovirus exposure and HLA in healthy donors (TCRdb year 2017). General notes on the study: The roughly 670 repertoires of the first cohort and the 110 or so validation repertoires were produced on the same platform, according to a later analysis. The study was designed to test whether signatures of past pathogen exposure could be identified by cataloging public T cell receptors. The study combined high-throughput TCR immunosequencing, statistical association of individual TCRs with disease status, and machine learning to predict cytomegalovirus infection status. In addition to the first cohort of 650 to 750 subjects, a separate validation cohort of 120 different subjects was used. General conclusions and limits of the study: A later analysis lacked HLA typing for the validation cohort, so it scored co-occurrence in that cohort across all 120 or so repertoires. A total of 150 to 200 TCR beta chains were listed by the study as associated with cytomegalovirus. In a later analysis, TCRs clustered in the first cohort were found to also tend to co-occur in the 110 or so validation repertoires, with 90% to 95% of cluster scores above 0. The authors suggested that the approach could potentially be extended to other disease states and immunological phenotypes. Cytomegalovirus status was reported to be diagnosed by the classifier with high specificity and sensitivity in both the original and validation cohorts. Most TCR sequences were seen in very few donors, while some public TCRs were found in many individuals. In vitro tests confirmed that a few of the cytomegalovirus-associated TCR beta chains recognize cytomegalovirus antigens.

The library was built by means of the immunoSEQ multiplex PCR assay. The source study handled its data this way. A statistical classification framework was built to diagnose cytomegalovirus status from the catalog of TCR beta chain sequences. TCRdb retrieved this table from immuneACCESS and kept in-frame rearrangements only. Not all clones are present; in checked studies, unresolved V genes account for under half, and no reason is known for the remainder. V and J calls and clone size are copied from that table; D and trimming were computed from the DNA. Here the sample has about 220,000 clones; around nine tenths occur a single time. The top ten clones comprise roughly 1% of the sample. Spanning cysteine to phenylalanine, the CDR3 consists of 18 amino acids. The entry retains the CDR3 DNA only, 54 bases that are in frame from base 1. Looking up the germline V gene yields CDR1 SGHAT and CDR2 FQNNGV. Unmatched junction bases come to 9, with V trimmed by 2 bases and J by 3 bases.

The donors belonged to the validation cohort of over a hundred subjects, which was separate from the approximately 700-subject first cohort. The sequenced material came from PBMCs. The V and J genes are TRBV11-2 and TRBJ2-5, with 13 bases in between that match TRBD2. The receptor was derived from a woman aged 18-29 years in good health and CMV-seronegative. In nucleotide form, the sequence is TGTGCCAGCAGCTTACTAGGACTAGCGGGGGTTGGAAAAGAGACCCAGTACTTC. It specifies CASSLLGLAGVGKETQYF.